This entry describes one TCR beta chain. What it recognizes is unknown. This record belongs to a study of shared clonotypes between healthy human individuals. Libraries were prepared by immunoSEQ multiplex PCR; TCRdb keeps only in-frame clonotypes and omits some of them. The sample lists roughly 1.4 million clones; roughly 98.5% were seen once. Study-wide results and caveats: Clonotype sharing across several donors was observed for around 5.1% of naive CD4 clonotypes.

Germline V gene lookup returns CDR1 WSHSY and CDR2 SAAADI. This CDR3 contains 14 residues. Losses at the gene ends were 7 bases for V and 2 bases for J; bases not matched to a gene: 5. Sequenced input: naive CD4+ T cells sorted from blood. Stated subset: CD45RA+ positively selected. The chain uses TRBV10-2 and TRBJ2-3, with TRBD2 matching 8 bases. This clonotype was sampled from a man aged 25-40 years in good health. CDR3: CASTRAGVTDTQYF. The CDR3 DNA is TGCGCCAGCACTAGAGCGGGAGTCACAGATACGCAGTATTTT.